Listed below are T cell receptor beta chains from one sample, sequenced in a study of blood T cell repertoires in COVID-19. Produced via immunoSEQ multiplex PCR; TCRdb's table is partial and in-frame only. The sample contains some 77,000 clones, 85% to 90% of which appear only once. The sequenced material came from peripheral blood. These receptors were collected from a woman at least 80 years old with active or convalescent COVID-19. Both conserved end residues are trimmed from each CDR3.

v_gene	j_gene	CDR3aa
TRBV11-2	TRBJ2-1	ASSLGLNDYYNEQF
TRBV7-7	TRBJ2-1	ASSLSAGVGNEQF
TRBV6-4	TRBJ1-5	ASSPQGSGQPQH
TRBV24-1	TRBJ2-3	ATSLGQGSDTQY
TRBV2	TRBJ2-7	ASSVEGTSYEQY
TRBV4-1	TRBJ2-4	ASSQLAGELAKNIQY
TRBV4-1	TRBJ2-1	ASSQAGGRFEQF
TRBV27	TRBJ2-1	ASTNGGSGRAYEQF
TRBV4-3	TRBJ2-3	ASSQDVAGPDTQY
TRBV7-9	TRBJ2-3	ASSTGATDTQY
TRBV19	TRBJ2-2	ASSGVRGHTGELF
TRBV4-3	TRBJ1-3	ASSQDWQGSGNTIY
TRBV11-3	TRBJ2-2	ASSLSGGNTGELF
TRBV5-1	TRBJ2-1	ASSSGLAGSYNEQF